This T cell receptor beta chain originates from a study of blood T cell repertoires in COVID-19. Study summary: The origin of the acute and convalescent COVID-19 samples was the United States, Italy and Spain. Nucleic acid was either cDNA or gDNA, and it came from T cells, B-cell-depleted T cells, or PBMCs.

In the authors' workflow: Amplifying reference gene primers gave estimates of nucleated cell counts. Only in-frame clones appear in the TCRdb table, and some are missing; sequencing was by immunoSEQ multiplex PCR. The V and J calls and clone size are taken from that table; D and trimming were inferred from the DNA. In the table there are 30,000 to 35,000 clones, around 80% of which are singletons. The CDR3 length is 15 residues. The V gene end was trimmed by 3 bases and the J gene end by 4 bases; junction bases not matched to a gene: 6. Per germline, CDR1 LNHNV and CDR2 YYDKDF (reference sequence). The source is an older man with acute or convalescent COVID-19. The V gene is TRBV15, the J gene TRBJ2-3; 8 bases map to TRBD1. Sequenced material: peripheral blood. CDR3 sequence reads: CATSSINRGADTQYF. DNA for the CDR3: TGTGCCACCAGCAGCATAAACAGGGGGGCAGATACGCAGTATTTT.